Listed below are T cell receptor beta chains from one sample, sequenced in a study of shared clonotypes between healthy human individuals. Libraries were prepared by immunoSEQ multiplex PCR; TCRdb keeps only in-frame clonotypes and omits some of them. The sample lists roughly 760,000 clones, approximately 79% seen once, with 1.5% to 2% in the top ten. The sample comprised memory CD4+ T cells sorted from blood. The receptors here all came from a woman aged 25 to 39 in good health. Both conserved end residues are part of each CDR3. D genes are given only for firm matches. Clone sizes are given selectively: once, few, many, or a class where the clone is expanded.

clone_size j_call v_call d_call cdr3_nt cdr3_aa
. TRBJ2-7 TRBV28 TRBD1 TGTGCCAGCACTCTACCGGGGACAGGGGACTACGAGCAGTACTTC CASTLPGTGDYEQYF
many TRBJ2-4 TRBV6-1 . TGTGCCAGCAGCGAGGGTACCAAAAACATTCAGTACTTC CASSEGTKNIQYF
few TRBJ2-5 TRBV5-1 TRBD2 TGCGCCAGCAGCCTCTACTCTCTAGCGGGAGGAGGGGAGACCCAGTACTTC CASSLYSLAGGGETQYF
. TRBJ2-3 TRBV7-3 . TGTGCCAGCAGCTTGTCCAGGGCAGGAACAGATACGCAGTATTTT CASSLSRAGTDTQYF
. TRBJ1-2 TRBV5-8 TRBD1 TGTGCCAGCAGCGCCGGGACAGGGAAACTTGGAGGCTACACCTTC CASSAGTGKLGGYTF
. TRBJ2-7 TRBV5-1 . TGCGCCAGCAGCTTTCTGGCGGGCACCTCCTACGAGCAGTACTTC CASSFLAGTSYEQYF
. TRBJ2-3 TRBV19 . TGTGCCAGTAGACTTTATGGATCGGCAGCTACGCAGTATTTT CASRLYGSAATQYF
few TRBJ2-2 TRBV5-1 TRBD2 TGCGCCAGCAGCTTGAGGACTAGCGGGACCACCGGGGAGCTGTTTTTT CASSLRTSGTTGELFF
. TRBJ1-3 TRBV5-4 . TGTGCCAGCATGATGGGGCCTACCTCTGGAAACACCATATATTTT CASMMGPTSGNTIYF
few TRBJ2-7 TRBV15 . TGTGCCACCAGCAGCCCGACTAGAAATTCCTACGAGCAGTACTTC CATSSPTRNSYEQYF
. TRBJ1-1 TRBV27 . TGTGCCAGCAGTTCTCAACTCCGACAGAAAGCTTTCTTT CASSSQLRQKAFF
once TRBJ2-1 TRBV7-2 TRBD2 TGTGCCAGCAGCTTAGCGCACCTAGCGGGAGGTCTAAATGAGCAGTTCTTC CASSLAHLAGGLNEQFF
. TRBJ2-7 TRBV28 TRBD2 TGTGCCAGCAGTTTGGGCGGGAGTAGACACGAGCAGTACTTC CASSLGGSRHEQYF
. TRBJ1-3 TRBV18 . TGTGCCAGCTCTCCCATCTCTGGAAACACCATATATTTT CASSPISGNTIYF
few TRBJ2-5 TRBV28 TRBD1 TGTGCCAGCAGCCGCGGACAGGCGGAAGAGACCCAGTACTTC CASSRGQAEETQYF
. TRBJ1-2 TRBV4-1 . TGCGCCAGCAGCCAAGAGGGGCGGTCTTATGGCTACACCTTC CASSQEGRSYGYTF
few TRBJ1-4 TRBV5-1 TRBD1 TGCGCCAGCAGCGTGACCGGGACAGTGAATGAAAAACTGTTTTTT CASSVTGTVNEKLFF
. TRBJ2-7 TRBV10-3 TRBD1 TGTGCCATCAGTGAGTGGGGACAGGGGGCAGGAGAGCAGTACTTC CAISEWGQGAGEQYF
. TRBJ2-3 TRBV5-6 . TGTGCCAGCAGCTTGGTGTCTAGCGTAACCACAGATACGCAGTATTTT CASSLVSSVTTDTQYF
. TRBJ2-7 TRBV28 TRBD2 TGTGCCAGCAGTCGCCCTATGGCTAGCGGAAGCTCCTACGAGCAGTACTTC CASSRPMASGSSYEQYF
. TRBJ2-7 TRBV6-5 . TGTGCCAGCAGCCTTTCCGGGACGGACTACGAGCAGTACTTC CASSLSGTDYEQYF
. TRBJ2-1 TRBV10-3 TRBD2 TGTGCCATCAGAGACTCCGGGACTAGCGGGAGGTTTCGTGAGCAGTTCTTC CAIRDSGTSGRFREQFF
. TRBJ2-1 TRBV11-2 . TGTGCCAGCAGCTTTTGGGCCTACAATGAGCAGTTCTTC CASSFWAYNEQFF
. TRBJ2-2 TRBV19 . TGTGCCAGTAGTGCCCGGTCTGGTGCCGGGGAGCTGTTTTTT CASSARSGAGELFF
. TRBJ2-3 TRBV5-8 . TGTGCCAGCAGCTTGGTCTCCGACTACACAGATACGCAGTATTTT CASSLVSDYTDTQYF
. TRBJ2-7 TRBV10-1 . TGCGCCAGCTCACGGGCGACCCATCGGGACGAGCAGTACTTC CASSRATHRDEQYF
. TRBJ2-7 TRBV18 . TGTGCCAGCTCACTACTCTGGGAGGGGGCCGCAGACGAGCAGTACTTC CASSLLWEGAADEQYF
. TRBJ2-7 TRBV27 . TGTGCCAGCAGTTCCCGGACGGGCGAGCAGTACTTC CASSSRTGEQYF